A selection of T cell receptor beta chains follows, all from one sample in a study of T cell changes during pregnancy in multiple sclerosis. Generated by immunoSEQ multiplex PCR, the TCRdb table keeps only in-frame clones and is missing some. The top ten hold approximately 0.6% of the sample, which has 35,000 to 45,000 clones, approximately 90% seen once. Sequenced here: CD4+ T cells from peripheral blood mononuclear cells, sampled before pregnancy. These receptors originate from a female donor with multiple sclerosis, enrolled in a pregnancy study. Both conserved end residues are part of each CDR3. A D gene is named only where the DNA matches it firmly. Part of the rows lack a size; the others show once, few, many or a class for expanded clones.

d_gene	len	abundance	j_gene	v_gene	CDR3aa	CDR3nt
.	12	.	TRBJ2-5	TRBV25-1	CASNRGQETQYF	TGTGCCAGCAACCGGGGGCAAGAGACCCAGTACTTC
.	14	.	TRBJ1-1	TRBV5-1	CASSPGGWNTEAFF	TGCGCCAGCAGTCCGGGGGGTTGGAACACTGAAGCTTTCTTT
TRBD2	18	few	TRBJ2-2	TRBV19	CASRGLAGGPKSTGELFF	TGTGCCAGTAGGGGACTAGCGGGGGGCCCCAAGTCCACCGGGGAGCTGTTTTTT
TRBD2	15	.	TRBJ2-1	TRBV7-9	CASSLGSGGYNEQFF	TGTGCCAGCAGCTTGGGGAGCGGGGGGTACAATGAGCAGTTCTTC
.	14	once	TRBJ2-5	TRBV6-6	CASSSSSGQETQYF	TGTGCCAGCAGTTCCTCCTCCGGGCAAGAGACCCAGTACTTC
TRBD1	14	.	TRBJ1-2	TRBV7-9	CASSTTGTGSGYTF	TGTGCCAGCAGCACGACCGGGACAGGGAGCGGCTACACCTTC
.	14	.	TRBJ2-5	TRBV5-4	CASSHRDNQETQYF	TGTGCCAGCAGCCACCGGGACAACCAAGAGACCCAGTACTTC
TRBD2	14	.	TRBJ2-1	TRBV5-5	CASSLGLANNEQFF	TGTGCCAGCAGCTTGGGACTAGCTAACAATGAGCAGTTCTTC
TRBD1	14	.	TRBJ1-4	TRBV5-1	CASRPGQGNEKLFF	TGCGCCAGCAGGCCTGGACAGGGAAATGAAAAACTGTTTTTT
TRBD2	16	.	TRBJ2-7	TRBV5-1	CASRQAPSGGADEQYF	TGCGCCAGCAGACAGGCGCCTAGCGGGGGGGCGGACGAGCAGTACTTC
TRBD2	14	.	TRBJ2-1	TRBV5-4	CASSQGTTYNEQFF	TGTGCCAGCAGTCAAGGGACTACCTACAATGAGCAGTTCTTC
.	14	few	TRBJ1-2	TRBV9	CASSVQGQDYGYTF	TGTGCCAGCAGCGTACAGGGTCAAGACTATGGCTACACCTTC
.	13	.	TRBJ2-5	TRBV7-7	CASSFGAQETQYF	TGTGCTAGCAGCTTTGGGGCCCAAGAGACCCAGTACTTC
.	9	.	TRBJ2-5	TRBV20-1	CSAREAQYF	TGCAGTGCTAGGGAGGCCCAGTACTTC
TRBD2	15	.	TRBJ2-3	TRBV4-1	CASSLSGGAGDTQYF	TGCGCCAGCAGCCTTAGCGGGGGGGCCGGAGATACGCAGTATTTT
.	14	.	TRBJ2-3	TRBV5-4	CASSSKASSDTQYF	TGTGCCAGCAGCTCGAAAGCTAGCTCAGATACGCAGTATTTT
.	13	few	TRBJ2-7	TRBV6-5	CASSYSPSGEQYF	TGTGCCAGCAGTTACTCGCCGAGTGGCGAGCAGTACTTC
TRBD2	16	.	TRBJ2-1	TRBV4-3	CASSQDGGTHYNEQFF	TGCGCCAGCAGCCAAGACGGGGGGACCCATTACAATGAGCAGTTCTTC
.	12	.	TRBJ1-2	TRBV28	CASTPVGYGYTF	TGTGCCAGCACCCCGGTCGGTTATGGCTACACCTTC
.	15	.	TRBJ1-1	TRBV15	CATSSIIGENTEAFF	TGTGCCACCAGCAGCATAATAGGGGAAAACACTGAAGCTTTCTTT
.	13	.	TRBJ2-3	TRBV29-1	CSVESRFTDTQYF	TGCAGCGTTGAATCCAGATTCACAGATACGCAGTATTTT
.	17	once	TRBJ2-6	TRBV19	CASSKGHQFSGANVLTF	TGTGCCAGTAGTAAGGGACACCAATTCTCTGGGGCCAACGTCCTGACTTTC
.	12	.	TRBJ2-7	TRBV14	CASSRGSREQYF	TGTGCCAGCAGTAGGGGTTCTCGCGAGCAGTACTTC
.	17	.	TRBJ1-1	TRBV5-6	CASSLVPPHRSNTEAFF	TGTGCCAGCAGCTTGGTTCCGCCCCACAGGAGTAACACTGAAGCTTTCTTT
.	13	.	TRBJ1-1	TRBV15	CATSAQGNTEAFF	TGTGCCACCAGCGCACAGGGCAACACTGAAGCTTTCTTT
.	11	.	TRBJ2-1	TRBV7-6	CASGPYNEQFF	TGTGCCAGCGGGCCCTACAATGAGCAGTTCTTC
TRBD2	16	.	TRBJ2-1	TRBV18	CASSPRTSGAGNEQFF	TGTGCCAGCTCACCAAGAACTAGCGGGGCGGGGAATGAGCAGTTCTTC
.	14	.	TRBJ1-2	TRBV30	CAWRRVRGRYGYTF	TGTGCCTGGAGGAGGGTCCGAGGGCGCTATGGCTACACCTTC
.	14	once	TRBJ1-3	TRBV2	CASRGGASGNTIYF	TGTGCCAGCAGGGGCGGGGCCTCTGGAAACACCATATATTTT
.	13	.	TRBJ1-2	TRBV7-2	CASSPAGYAGYTF	TGTGCCAGCAGCCCCGCAGGCTATGCTGGCTACACCTTC
TRBD1	14	.	TRBJ1-1	TRBV9	CASTRGGFNTEAFF	TGTGCCAGCACCCGAGGGGGCTTCAACACTGAAGCTTTCTTT
.	13	.	TRBJ2-5	TRBV11-2	CASSLALEETQYF	TGTGCCAGCAGCTTAGCACTTGAGGAGACCCAGTACTTC
TRBD1	15	.	TRBJ2-1	TRBV6-1	CASSAQGAYYNEQFF	TGTGCCAGCAGTGCCCAGGGGGCTTACTACAATGAGCAGTTCTTC
.	12	.	TRBJ2-1	TRBV2	CASSWDSPKQFF	TGTGCCAGCAGTTGGGACTCCCCTAAGCAGTTCTTC
TRBD2	15	.	TRBJ2-5	TRBV19	CASSRLAGGQETQYF	TGTGCCAGTAGTAGGCTAGCGGGGGGGCAAGAGACCCAGTACTTC
TRBD1	14	.	TRBJ1-2	TRBV19	CASSIGGQGSGYTF	TGTGCCAGTAGTATTGGAGGACAGGGAAGCGGCTACACCTTC
TRBD1	14	once	TRBJ2-7	TRBV5-6	CASSRGQGAIEQYF	TGTGCCAGCAGCCGCGGACAGGGGGCAATCGAGCAGTACTTC
TRBD1	12	once	TRBJ2-5	TRBV2	CATGQVQETQYF	TGTGCCACCGGACAGGTACAAGAGACCCAGTACTTC
.	13	.	TRBJ1-5	TRBV7-2	CASTPNAGQPQHF	TGTGCCAGCACCCCGAATGCGGGCCAGCCCCAGCATTTT
.	14	.	TRBJ2-5	TRBV23-1	CASSQSPVQETQYF	TGCGCCAGCAGTCAATCCCCAGTCCAAGAGACCCAGTACTTC
.	14	.	TRBJ2-5	TRBV6-6	CASRVAGTLETQYF	TGTGCCAGCAGGGTGGCAGGAACCTTGGAGACCCAGTACTTC
TRBD2	16	.	TRBJ2-1	TRBV5-1	CASSLWSRGGRGEQFF	TGCGCCAGCAGCTTGTGGTCTCGGGGGGGACGGGGTGAGCAGTTCTTC
.	15	.	TRBJ2-7	TRBV28	CASSSPDSLAYEQYF	TGTGCCAGCAGTTCCCCAGACAGTCTGGCCTACGAGCAGTACTTC
.	17	.	TRBJ1-2	TRBV15	CATSRGGDGVLTYGYTF	TGTGCCACCAGCAGAGGGGGGGACGGGGTGCTCACCTATGGCTACACCTTC
.	15	.	TRBJ1-4	TRBV4-3	CASSQAGGGNEKLFF	TGCGCCAGCAGCCAAGCGGGAGGGGGAAATGAAAAACTGTTTTTT
TRBD2	13	.	TRBJ2-5	TRBV11-2	CASTSLAGETQYF	TGTGCCAGCACCTCTCTAGCGGGAGAGACCCAGTACTTC
TRBD2	15	once	TRBJ2-1	TRBV7-2	CASSLAPGGWSEQFF	TGTGCCAGCAGCTTAGCCCCGGGAGGGTGGAGTGAGCAGTTCTTC
TRBD1	17	.	TRBJ1-6	TRBV28	CASSLSGQPWGSSPLHF	TGTGCCAGCAGTTTATCGGGACAGCCCTGGGGGAGCTCACCCCTCCACTTT
.	14	.	TRBJ1-4	TRBV9	CASSGQTTNEKLFF	TGTGCCAGCAGCGGACAAACAACTAATGAAAAACTGTTTTTT
TRBD1	15	.	TRBJ1-1	TRBV6-1	CASSPGQGPNTEAFF	TGTGCCAGCAGCCCGGGACAGGGCCCGAACACTGAAGCTTTCTTT
.	15	.	TRBJ1-4	TRBV6-6	CASSYLSATNEKLFF	TGTGCCAGCAGTTATCTCAGCGCAACTAATGAAAAACTGTTTTTT
TRBD1	14	.	TRBJ1-4	TRBV19	CASSFDRENGKLFF	TGTGCCAGTAGTTTTGACAGGGAGAATGGAAAACTGTTTTTT